This entry describes one T cell receptor beta chain. Its antigen remains unknown. This sample stems from a study of T cell responses to AZD1222 COVID-19 vaccine. Study results and limitations: White British people made up most donors, females outnumbered males, and clonal diversity was possibly underestimated.

Only in-frame clones appear in the TCRdb table, and some are missing; sequencing was by immunoSEQ multiplex PCR. The sample shows approximately 140,000 clones, around nine tenths of them seen only once. Deletions cut 1 base from V and 7 bases from J, with 10 bases between. CDR3 size: 13 residues. This sequence joins TRBV12-3 or TRBV12-4 and TRBJ1-2; D is perhaps TRBD1 (5 bases). Material: peripheral blood, obtained 28 days after the second AZD1222 dose. This sequence was found in an adult who received the AZD1222 COVID-19 vaccine. CDR3 region: CASSLGGTVGYTF. The CDR3 region has the DNA TGTGCCAGCAGTTTAGGAGGGACTGTTGGCTACACCTTC.